This note documents a single T cell receptor beta chain sequence. Its specificity is unknown. Treatment described: oral pan-JAK inhibitor, 5-10 mg twice daily. In alopecia areata patients, both lesional scalp punch biopsies and peripheral blood were collected. Sequencing relied on a cDNA template that was reverse transcribed from extracted RNA. Generated by immunoSEQ multiplex PCR, the TCRdb table keeps only in-frame clones and is missing some. The table records 140,000 to 150,000 clones, around half of them present only once. These data are taken from a study of CD8+ T cells in alopecia areata. About the research overall: Treated patients took oral tofacitinib at 5 to 10 mg twice daily. Study-wide points: Patients shared TCRs less clearly than mice did, possibly owing to HLA. Numerous expanded lesional clones remained in scalp and blood during tofacitinib.

The CDR3 consists of 14 residues. Germline V CDR1 and CDR2: LGHNA, YSLEER. V shed 3 bases and J shed 7 bases, with 13 bases lying between them. The specimen was CD8+ T cells sorted from blood, collected at week 4, from a patient treated with tofacitinib. The origin of this receptor is a human donor with alopecia areata. This chain uses TRBV4-3 with TRBJ2-1; D ambiguous. The CDR3, as DNA: TGCGCCAGCAGCCAGTTTAGAGGCTTGAATGAGCAGTTCTTC. The encoded protein is CASSQFRGLNEQFF.